Below are 2 T cell receptor beta chains sequenced from a single sample in a study of beta chain features in type 1 diabetes. Of the isolated RNA, all was reverse transcribed, and so the sequenced material was expressed TCRB transcripts. TCRdb keeps only in-frame clones here, not all; method: immunoSEQ multiplex PCR. The top ten clones hold 2.3% of a sample with roughly 150,000 clones, approximately 9.1% of them seen once. The specimen was central memory CD4+ T cells from blood. All receptors come from a woman younger than 30 in good health.

The rearrangement joins TRBV5-1 to TRBJ2-1, with 13 bases that match TRBD2. The CDR3 loop spans 16 amino acids. V was clipped by 3 bases and J by 8 bases; unmatched bases: 8. Per the germline V gene, CDR1 is SGHRS and CDR2 is YFSETQ. The chain's CDR3 is CASSSKTSGRLDEQFF. DNA of the CDR3: TGCGCCAGCAGCTCCAAGACTAGCGGGAGGCTGGATGAGCAGTTCTTC. The whole variable domain, filled in from reference TRBV5-1 and TRBJ2-1, reads KAGVTQTPRYLIKTRGQQVTLSCSPISGHRSVSWYQQTPGQGLQFLFEYFSETQRNKGNFPGRFSGRQFSNSRSEMNVSTLELGDSALYLCASSSKTSGRLDEQFFGPGTRLTVL.

This clone was picked up a small number of times. V and J are TRBV4-2 and TRBJ2-5, with D maybe TRBD2 (5 bases). CDR3 size: 14 residues. Germline V lookup: CDR1 LGHNA, CDR2 YNFKEQ. The V and J ends lost 1 base and 2 bases respectively, with 8 bases between them. This chain's CDR3 is CASSQVEGQETQYF. DNA for the CDR3: TGTGCCAGCAGCCAAGTTGAGGGTCAAGAGACCCAGTACTTC.